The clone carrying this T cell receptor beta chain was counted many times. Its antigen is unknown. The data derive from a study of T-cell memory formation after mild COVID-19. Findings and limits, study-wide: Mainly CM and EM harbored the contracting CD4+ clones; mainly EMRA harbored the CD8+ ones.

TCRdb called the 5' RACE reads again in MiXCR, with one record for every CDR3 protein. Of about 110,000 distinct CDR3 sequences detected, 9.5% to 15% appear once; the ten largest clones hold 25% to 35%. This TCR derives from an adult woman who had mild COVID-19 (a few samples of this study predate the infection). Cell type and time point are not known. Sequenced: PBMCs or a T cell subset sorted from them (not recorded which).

CDR3 sequence reads: CASSLASGGVYNEQFF. The CDR3 DNA reads TGCGCCAGCAGCTTGGCGAGCGGGGGGGTATACAATGAGCAGTTCTTC. V and J are TRBV5-1 and TRBJ2-1, with 10 positions matching TRBD2. Trimming at V came to 0 bases and at J to 4 bases, leaving 4 bases not matched to a gene. CDR3 length equals 16 residues. Germline V gene data show CDR1 as SGHRS and CDR2 as YFSETQ.